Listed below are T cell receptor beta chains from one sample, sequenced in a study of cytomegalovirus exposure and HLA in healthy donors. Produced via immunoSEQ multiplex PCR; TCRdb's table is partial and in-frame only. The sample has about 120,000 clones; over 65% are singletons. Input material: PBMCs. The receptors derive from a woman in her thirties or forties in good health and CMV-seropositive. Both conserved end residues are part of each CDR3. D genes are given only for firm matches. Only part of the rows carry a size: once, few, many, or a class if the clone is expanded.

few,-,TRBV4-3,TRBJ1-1,CASSHTGRGTEAFF,TGCGCCAGCAGCCACACAGGGAGGGGGACTGAAGCTTTCTTT
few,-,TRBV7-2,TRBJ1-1,CASSFRRGRGTEAFF,TGTGCCAGCAGCTTCCGAAGAGGGCGAGGCACTGAAGCTTTCTTT
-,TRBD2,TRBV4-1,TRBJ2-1,CASSQDLAGGPLYNEQFF,TGCGCCAGCAGCCAAGATCTAGCGGGAGGGCCGTTATACAATGAGCAGTTCTTC
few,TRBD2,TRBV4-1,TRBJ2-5,CASSQGGGRASQETQYF,TGCGCCAGCAGCCAAGGAGGCGGGAGAGCCTCCCAAGAGACCCAGTACTTC
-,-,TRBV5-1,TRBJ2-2,CASSLTDTGELFF,TGCGCCAGCAGCTTGACGGACACCGGGGAGCTGTTTTTT
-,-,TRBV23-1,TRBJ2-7,CASSRRRILYEQYF,TGCGCCAGCAGTCGTCGCAGGATCCTCTACGAGCAGTACTTC
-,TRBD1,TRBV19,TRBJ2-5,CASSTDRTGTQYF,TGTGCCAGTAGTACGGACAGGACTGGGACCCAGTACTTC
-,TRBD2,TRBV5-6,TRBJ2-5,CASSLYLAGGQETQYF,TGTGCCAGCAGCTTGTACCTAGCGGGGGGTCAAGAGACCCAGTACTTC
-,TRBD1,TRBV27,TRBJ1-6,CASSGDRLNSPLHF,TGTGCCAGCAGTGGGGACAGGCTTAATTCACCCCTCCACTTT
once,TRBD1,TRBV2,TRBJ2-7,CASRGQGGTNEQYF,TGTGCCAGCCGGGGACAGGGGGGGACCAACGAGCAGTACTTC
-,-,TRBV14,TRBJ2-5,CASSQEATQYF,TGTGCCAGCAGCCAAGAAGCGACCCAGTACTTC
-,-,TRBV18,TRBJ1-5,CASSGTASQPQHF,TGTGCCAGCTCTGGGACTGCGAGCCAGCCCCAGCATTTT
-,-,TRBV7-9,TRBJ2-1,CASSFMVPQYNEQFF,TGTGCCAGCAGCTTTATGGTGCCCCAGTACAATGAGCAGTTCTTC
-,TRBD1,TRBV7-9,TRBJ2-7,CASSPRDRVYEQYF,TGTGCCAGCAGTCCTCGGGACAGGGTTTACGAGCAGTACTTC